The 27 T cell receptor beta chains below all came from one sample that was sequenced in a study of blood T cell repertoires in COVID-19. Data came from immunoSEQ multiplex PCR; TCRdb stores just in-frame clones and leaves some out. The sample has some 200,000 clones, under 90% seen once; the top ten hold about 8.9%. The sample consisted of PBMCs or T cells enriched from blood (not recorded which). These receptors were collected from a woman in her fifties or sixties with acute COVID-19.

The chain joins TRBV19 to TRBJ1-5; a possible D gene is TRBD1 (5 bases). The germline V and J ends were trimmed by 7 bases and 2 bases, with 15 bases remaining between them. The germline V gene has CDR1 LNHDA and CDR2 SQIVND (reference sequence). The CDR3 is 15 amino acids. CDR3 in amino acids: CASIPTWGGNQPQHF. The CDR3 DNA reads TGTGCCAGTATCCCAACTTGGGGGGGCAATCAGCCCCAGCATTTT.

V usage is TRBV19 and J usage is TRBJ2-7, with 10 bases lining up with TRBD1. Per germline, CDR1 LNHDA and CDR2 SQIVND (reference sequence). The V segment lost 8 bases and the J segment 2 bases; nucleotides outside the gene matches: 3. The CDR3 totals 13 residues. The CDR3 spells CASFGQGAYEQYF. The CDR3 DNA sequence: TGTGCCAGTTTCGGACAGGGGGCCTACGAGCAGTACTTC.

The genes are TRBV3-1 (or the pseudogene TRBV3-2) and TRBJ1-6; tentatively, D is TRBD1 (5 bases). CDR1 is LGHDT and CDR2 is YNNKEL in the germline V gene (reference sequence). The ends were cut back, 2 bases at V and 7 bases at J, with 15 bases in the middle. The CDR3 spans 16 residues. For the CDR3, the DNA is TGTGCCAGCAGCCAACTCCCGCAGGGCCCAAATTCACCCCTCCACTTT. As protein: CASSQLPQGPNSPLHF.

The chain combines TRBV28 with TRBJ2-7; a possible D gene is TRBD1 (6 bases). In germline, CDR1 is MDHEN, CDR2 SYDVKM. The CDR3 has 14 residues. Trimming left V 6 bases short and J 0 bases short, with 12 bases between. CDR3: CASRTGRASYEQYF. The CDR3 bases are TGTGCCAGCAGGACAGGACGTGCCTCCTACGAGCAGTACTTC. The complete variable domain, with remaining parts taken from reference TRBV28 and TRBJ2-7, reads DVKVTQSSRYLVKRTGEKVFLECVQDMDHENMFWYRQDPGLGLRLIYFSYDVKMKEKGDIPEGYSVSREKKERFSLILESASTNQTSMYLCASRTGRASYEQYFGPGTRLTVT.

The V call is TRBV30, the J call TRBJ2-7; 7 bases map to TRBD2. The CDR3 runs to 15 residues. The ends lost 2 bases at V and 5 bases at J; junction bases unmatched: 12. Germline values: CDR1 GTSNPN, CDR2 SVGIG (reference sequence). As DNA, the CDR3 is TGTGCCTGGAGTCAACTAGCGCTTATGATGGACGAGCAGTACTTC. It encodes CAWSQLALMMDEQYF. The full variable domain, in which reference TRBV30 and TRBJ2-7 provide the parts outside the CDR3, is SQTIHQWPATLVQPVGSPLSLECTVEGTSNPNLYWYRQAAGRGLQLLFYSVGIGQISSEVPQNLSASRPQDRQFILSSKKLLLSDSGFYLCAWSQLALMMDEQYFGPGTRLTVT.

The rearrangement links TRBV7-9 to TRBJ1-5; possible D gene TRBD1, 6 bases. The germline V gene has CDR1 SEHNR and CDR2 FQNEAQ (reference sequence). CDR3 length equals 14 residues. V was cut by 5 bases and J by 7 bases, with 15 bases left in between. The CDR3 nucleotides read TGTGCCAGCAGCAGGGGGGGGGACCGCCAGCCCCAGCATTTT. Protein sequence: CASSRGGDRQPQHF.

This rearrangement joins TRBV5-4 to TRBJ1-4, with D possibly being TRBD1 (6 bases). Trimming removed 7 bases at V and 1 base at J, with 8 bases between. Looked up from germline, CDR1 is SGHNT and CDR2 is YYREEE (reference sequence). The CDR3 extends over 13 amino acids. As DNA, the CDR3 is TGTGCCAGCCGAGGGGGAACTAATGAAAAACTGTTTTTT. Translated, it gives CASRGGTNEKLFF.

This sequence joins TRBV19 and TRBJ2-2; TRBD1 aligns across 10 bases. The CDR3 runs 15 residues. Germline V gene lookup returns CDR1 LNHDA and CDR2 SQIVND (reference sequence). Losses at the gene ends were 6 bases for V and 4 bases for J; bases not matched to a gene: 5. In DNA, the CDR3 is TGTGCCAGTAGAACCGGGACAGGGGCCACCGGGGAGCTGTTTTTT. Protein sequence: CASRTGTGATGELFF.

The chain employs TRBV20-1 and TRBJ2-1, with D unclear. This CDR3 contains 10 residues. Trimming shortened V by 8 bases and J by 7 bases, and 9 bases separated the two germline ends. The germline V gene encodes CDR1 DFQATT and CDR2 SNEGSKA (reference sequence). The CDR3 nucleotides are TGCAGTTGGCGAGGAAATGAGCAGTTCTTC. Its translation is CSWRGNEQFF.

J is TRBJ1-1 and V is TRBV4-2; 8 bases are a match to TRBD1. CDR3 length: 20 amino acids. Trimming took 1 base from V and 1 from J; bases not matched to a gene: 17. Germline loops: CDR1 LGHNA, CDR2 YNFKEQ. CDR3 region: CASSQGARGLLSDRNTEAFF. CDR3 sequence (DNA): TGTGCCAGCAGCCAAGGTGCCAGGGGGCTTTTGAGTGACCGGAACACTGAAGCTTTCTTT.

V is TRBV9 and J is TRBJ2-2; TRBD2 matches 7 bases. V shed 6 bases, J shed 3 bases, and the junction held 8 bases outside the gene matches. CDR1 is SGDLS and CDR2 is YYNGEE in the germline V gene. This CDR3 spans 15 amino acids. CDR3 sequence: CASTPPAGDTGELFF. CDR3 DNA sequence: TGTGCCAGCACCCCCCCCGCGGGGGACACCGGGGAGCTGTTTTTT.

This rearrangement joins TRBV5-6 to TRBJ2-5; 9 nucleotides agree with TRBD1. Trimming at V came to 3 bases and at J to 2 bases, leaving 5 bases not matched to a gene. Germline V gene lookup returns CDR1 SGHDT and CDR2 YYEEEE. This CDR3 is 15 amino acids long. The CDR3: CASSYGQGIQETQYF. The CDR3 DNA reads TGTGCCAGCAGCTACGGACAGGGGATACAAGAGACCCAGTACTTC.

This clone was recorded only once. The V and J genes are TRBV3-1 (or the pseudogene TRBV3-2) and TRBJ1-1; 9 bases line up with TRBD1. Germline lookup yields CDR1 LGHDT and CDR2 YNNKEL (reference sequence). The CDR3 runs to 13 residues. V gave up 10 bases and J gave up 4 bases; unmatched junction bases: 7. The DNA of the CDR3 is TGTGCCACCGGACAGGGGTTGGCCACTGAAGCTTTCTTT. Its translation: CATGQGLATEAFF.

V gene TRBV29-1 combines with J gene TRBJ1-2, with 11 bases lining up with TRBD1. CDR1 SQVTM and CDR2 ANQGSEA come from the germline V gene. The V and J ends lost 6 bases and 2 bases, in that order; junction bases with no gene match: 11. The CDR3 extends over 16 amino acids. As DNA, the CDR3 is TGCAGCGTCACGGGACAGGGGGTTTATGGAAACTATGGCTACACCTTC. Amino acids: CSVTGQGVYGNYGYTF.

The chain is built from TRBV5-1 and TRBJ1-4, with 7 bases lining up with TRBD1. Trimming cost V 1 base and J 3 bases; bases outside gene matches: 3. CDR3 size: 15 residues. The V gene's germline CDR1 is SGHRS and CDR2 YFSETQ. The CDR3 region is CASSLSGQPNEKLFF. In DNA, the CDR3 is TGCGCCAGCAGCTTGTCGGGACAGCCTAATGAAAAACTGTTTTTT.

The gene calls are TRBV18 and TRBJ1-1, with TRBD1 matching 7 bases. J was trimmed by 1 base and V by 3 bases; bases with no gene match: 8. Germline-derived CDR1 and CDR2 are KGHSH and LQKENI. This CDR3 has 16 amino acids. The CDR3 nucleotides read TGTGCCAGCTCACCCTCTGGGACAGACGGGAACACTGAAGCTTTCTTT. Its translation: CASSPSGTDGNTEAFF.

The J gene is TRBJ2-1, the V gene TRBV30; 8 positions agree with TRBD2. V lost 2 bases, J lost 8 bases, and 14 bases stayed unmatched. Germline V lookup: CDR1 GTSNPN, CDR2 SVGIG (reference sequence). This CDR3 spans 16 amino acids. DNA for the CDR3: TGTGCCTGGAGTCGTCGGTACGGGAGGGCCAACGATGAGCAGTTCTTC. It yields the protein CAWSRRYGRANDEQFF.

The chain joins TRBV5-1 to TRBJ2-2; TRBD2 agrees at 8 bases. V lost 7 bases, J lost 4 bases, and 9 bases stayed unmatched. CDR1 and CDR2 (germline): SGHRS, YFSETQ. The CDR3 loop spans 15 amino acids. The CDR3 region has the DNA TGCGCCAGCCTGGAGACCAGCGGGAGCACCGGGGAGCTGTTTTTT. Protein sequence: CASLETSGSTGELFF.

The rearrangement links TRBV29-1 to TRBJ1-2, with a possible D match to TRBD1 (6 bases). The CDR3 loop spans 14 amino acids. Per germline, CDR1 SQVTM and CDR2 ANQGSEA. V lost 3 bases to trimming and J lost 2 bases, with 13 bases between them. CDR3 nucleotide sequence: TGCAGCGTTGAGTTCAGGGGCGCCAACTATGGCTACACCTTC. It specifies CSVEFRGANYGYTF.

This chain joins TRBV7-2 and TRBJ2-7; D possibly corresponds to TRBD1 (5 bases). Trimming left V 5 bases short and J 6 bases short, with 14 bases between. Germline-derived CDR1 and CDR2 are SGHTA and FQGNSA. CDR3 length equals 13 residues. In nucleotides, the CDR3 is TGTGCCAGCAGCAAGCCTCAGGGATTCGAGCAGTACTTC. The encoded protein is CASSKPQGFEQYF. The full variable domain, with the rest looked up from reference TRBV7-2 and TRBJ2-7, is GAGVSQSPSNKVTEKGKDVELRCDPISGHTALYWYRQSLGQGLEFLIYFQGNSAPDKSGLPSDRFSAERTGGSVSTLTIQRTQQEDSAVYLCASSKPQGFEQYFGPGTRLTVT.

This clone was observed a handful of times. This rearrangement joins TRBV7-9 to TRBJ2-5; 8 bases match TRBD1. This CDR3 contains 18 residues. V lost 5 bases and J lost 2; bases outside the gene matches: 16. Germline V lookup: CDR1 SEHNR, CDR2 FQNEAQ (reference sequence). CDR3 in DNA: TGTGCCAGCAGCGTTACGAAACTACAGGGGGGCCATCAAGAGACCCAGTACTTC. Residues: CASSVTKLQGGHQETQYF.

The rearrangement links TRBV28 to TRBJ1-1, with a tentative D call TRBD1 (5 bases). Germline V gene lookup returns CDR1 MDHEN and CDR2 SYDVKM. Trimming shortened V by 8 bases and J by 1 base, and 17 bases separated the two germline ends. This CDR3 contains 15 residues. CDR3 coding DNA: TGTGCCAGCTACAATTCAGGGTCGAGGAACACTGAAGCTTTCTTT. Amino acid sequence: CASYNSGSRNTEAFF.

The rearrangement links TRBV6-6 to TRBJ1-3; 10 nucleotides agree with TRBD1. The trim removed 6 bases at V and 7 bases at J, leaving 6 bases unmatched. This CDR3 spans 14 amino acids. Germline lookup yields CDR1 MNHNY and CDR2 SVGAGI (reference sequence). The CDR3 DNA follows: TGTGCCAGCAGCACGGGACAGGGGAGGAACACCATATATTTT. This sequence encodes CASSTGQGRNTIYF.

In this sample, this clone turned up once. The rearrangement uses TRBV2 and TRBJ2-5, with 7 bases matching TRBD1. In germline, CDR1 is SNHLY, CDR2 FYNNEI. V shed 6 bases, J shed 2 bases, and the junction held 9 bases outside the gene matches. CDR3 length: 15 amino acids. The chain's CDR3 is CASRRDSRLQETQYF. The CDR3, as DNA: TGTGCCAGCAGACGGGACAGCCGATTACAAGAGACCCAGTACTTC. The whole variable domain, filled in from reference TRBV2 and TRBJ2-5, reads EPEVTQTPSHQVTQMGQEVILRCVPISNHLYFYWYRQILGQKVEFLVSFYNNEISEKSEIFDDQFSVERPDGSNFTLKIRSTKLEDSAMYFCASRRDSRLQETQYFGPGTRLLVL.

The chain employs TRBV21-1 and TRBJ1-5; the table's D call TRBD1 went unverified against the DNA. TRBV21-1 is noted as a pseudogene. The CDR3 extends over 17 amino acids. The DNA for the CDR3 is TGTGCCAGCAGCACTCCCACAGGGGTAAGAAACCATCAGCCCCAGCATTTT. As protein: CASSTPTGVRNHQPQHF.

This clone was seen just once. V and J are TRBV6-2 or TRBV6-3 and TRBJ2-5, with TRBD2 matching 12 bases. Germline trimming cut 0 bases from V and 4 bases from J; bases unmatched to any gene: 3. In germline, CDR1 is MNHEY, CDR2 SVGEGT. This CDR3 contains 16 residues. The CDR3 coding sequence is TGTGCCAGCAGTTACTCGAAGGGACTAGCGGGAGAGACCCAGTACTTC. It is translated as CASSYSKGLAGETQYF.

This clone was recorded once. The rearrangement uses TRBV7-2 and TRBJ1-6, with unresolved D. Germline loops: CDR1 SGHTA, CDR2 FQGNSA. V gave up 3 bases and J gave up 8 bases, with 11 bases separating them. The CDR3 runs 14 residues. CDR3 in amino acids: CASSFRTDHSPLHF. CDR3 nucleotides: TGTGCCAGCAGCTTCCGCACAGACCATTCACCCCTCCACTTT.